The source of this TCR beta chain is a study of cytomegalovirus exposure and HLA in healthy donors (dated by TCRdb to the late 2010s). With regard to the full study: An earlier analysis of roughly 630 of the donors reported 250 to 350 Gb of sequence data and 117 million unique TCR beta sequences from about 180 million T cells. An early release covering roughly 580 HLA-typed donors comprised roughly 300 gigabases of sequencing data and around 80 million unique TCR sequences. Among the 398 genotyped donors, under 90% belonged to the genetic ancestry cluster associated with self-reported Caucasian donors. The aim of the study was to test whether cataloging public T cell receptors could identify signatures of past pathogen exposure. Using immunosequencing, the study profiled T cell repertoires from about 610 subjects and related those repertoires to cytomegalovirus serostatus. Besides the first cohort of roughly 640 subjects, a separate validation cohort made up of over 95 different subjects was used. To predict cytomegalovirus infection status, the study combined high-throughput TCR immunosequencing, statistical association of individual TCRs with disease status, and machine learning. A later analysis re-examined previously published TCR beta repertoires from hundreds of donors and added high-resolution HLA genotyping to investigate patterns of TCR occurrence. Rather than using new phenotypic data, the later analysis identified candidate immune exposures from TCR beta sequences and from how often those sequences occurred across donors. In an earlier analysis of a few hundred of the donors, high-throughput TCR beta sequencing was used to judge whether each TCR beta V gene segment behaved as functional or pseudogenic. Donor age, sex, ethnicity and CMV serostatus were compiled alongside the repertoire data. A later genetic analysis used genome-wide SNP genotypes for 398 of the 666 donors, treating that subset as a discovery cohort. All discovery cohort repertoires had been generated using a single sequencing platform. HLA typing covered class I and class II loci at four-digit resolution. Typing coverage differed by locus: A, B, C, DRB1 and DQB1 were typed in about 629-640 donors, DQA1 in about 510, DPA1 in some 570, and DPB1 in 472. About 5 DR-DQ haplotypes were handled as single units for association and clustering, since linkage in the cohort was strong. Among approximately 370 genotyped donors of the cohort, an average of around 250,000 unique TCR beta nucleotide sequences was sequenced per donor, of which about 19% were non-productive.

The cohort was made up of 650 to 700 healthy bone marrow donors. All cohort members were sampled while nominally healthy, although unrecorded immune exposures were likely present. The donor tested CMV seronegative and was one of the 352 seronegative cohort members. Every donor gave a peripheral blood sample, and the peripheral blood mononuclear cells from that sample were used for TCR beta sequencing. Genomic DNA extraction from the blood cell samples was performed with the Qiagen DNeasy Blood Extraction Kit. Findings and caveats that apply to the study as a whole: At a false discovery rate of 0.05, a later analysis linked 15,000 to 20,000 TCR beta sequences to specific HLA alleles. Correlated functional status among segregating V segments might be attributable to linkage disequilibrium, but an unknown experimental factor could not be ruled out. Because the 87-base-pair reads could not distinguish some IMGT-functional V segments, including TRBV6-2 and TRBV6-3, those segments were excluded. The authors suggested that the approach could potentially be generalized to other disease states and immunological phenotypes. The study listed 170 or so TCR beta chains as associated with cytomegalovirus. Most TCR sequences were seen in very few donors, while some public TCRs were found in many individuals. HLA typing was unavailable for some donors at each locus, so association tests used only the typed subset. According to a later analysis, TCR association rates differed among HLA loci, with DRB1 alleles showing the most associated TCRs and HLA-C alleles showing the fewest. Cytomegalovirus status was reported to be diagnosed by the classifier with high specificity and sensitivity in both the original and validation cohorts. Three of the identified cytomegalovirus-associated TCR beta chains were confirmed in vitro to be specific for cytomegalovirus antigens. A further reported finding was that TCR beta sequences accurately predicted the HLA-A and HLA-B alleles for most subjects in the first cohort. A later analysis found that HLA-associated TCR beta chains were more clonally expanded and had lower generation probabilities than equally common non-associated chains. The earlier analysis of 587 of the donors excluded around 17 rarely observed V segments, including chromosome 9 orphons, because counts were too low. The cohort was sequenced for TCR beta chains only, and without alpha or paired-chain data the features that could be detected were limited. According to a later analysis, parvovirus B19, influenza, CMV and Epstein-Barr virus appeared linked to several top co-occurrence clusters. An association between a missense DCLRE1C variant and V-gene and J-gene trimming of TCR beta chains was found in a later genetic analysis and replicated in an independent cohort. Assigning TCR associations to individual alleles was difficult when HLA alleles, especially DR and DQ, strongly co-occurred. In an earlier analysis of more than 450 of the donors, most TCR beta V segments were observed in productive rearrangements about 87% or about 30% of the time, broadly matching IMGT annotations. According to a later analysis, most CMV-associated TCR beta chains appeared to be HLA-restricted, and the HLA associations seemed to be driven largely by CMV exposure. According to a later genetic analysis, donors in an Asian-associated ancestry cluster had fewer N-insertions in productive TCRs than the approximately 700-donor mean. A cluster of highly shared sequence variants was judged likely to represent a technical artifact of the sequencing pipeline. For the cohort, immune exposure information was limited to CMV serostatus. Sequencing depth was assumed to be roughly uniform across donors in the presence/absence analyses, though that assumption may not hold.

The library was generated by the immunoSEQ multiplex PCR assay. For the multiplex PCR, a mixture combining 60 forward primers for TCR Vbeta segments and 13 reverse primers for TCR Jbeta segments was used. Amplification of the CDR3 region of rearranged TCR beta genes was performed with a multiplex PCR assay on genomic DNA. On the Illumina HiSeq System, the amplified TCR beta libraries were sequenced as 87-base-pair reads. As for the original processing: In a later analysis, roughly 80 million unique TCR beta chains were counted across the 666 repertoires, and about 10 million of these chains were shared by at least two donors. Raw reads were error-corrected and collapsed into unique sequences by a nearest-neighbor algorithm in which closely related sequences were merged to remove PCR and sequencing errors. CDR3 sequences were aligned to IMGT reference sequences to assign V, D and J gene segments. For a sequence to be retained, a match of at least six nucleotides to both a V gene segment and a J gene segment was required. Rearrangements were called productive when the CDR3 lacked stop codons and stayed in frame with V and J; all others were non-productive. Following IMGT convention, CDR3 was defined as the stretch from the second conserved V-encoded cysteine up to the conserved J-encoded phenylalanine. The earlier analysis of more than 450 of the donors excluded sequences that lacked an unambiguous match to a single V gene segment. In an earlier analysis of 587 of the donors, a V segment was called functional when productive rearrangements were above 56.7%, and segregating when the standard deviation between donors exceeded 5%. A statistical classification framework was developed to diagnose cytomegalovirus status using the catalog of TCR beta chain sequences. In a later analysis, V and J genes were assigned by comparing TCR nucleotide sequences against IMGT/GENE-DB human TR gene sequences. Using the TCRdist pipeline, a later analysis assigned CDR3 sequences along with most-parsimonious VDJ recombination scenarios. A later analysis defined each TCR beta chain by its CDR3 amino acid sequence plus V-gene family, and excluded reads lacking a unique V-gene family. To address suspected cross-contamination and a sequencing artifact, a later analysis removed roughly 640 highly shared, low-generation-probability nucleotide sequences. For each public chain, a later analysis derived a clonal expansion index from normalized ranks of inferred template counts within each repertoire. A later analysis computed generation probabilities with a VDJ recombination model fitted to out-of-frame rearrangements, and checked the results against IGoR. A later analysis scored TCR-TCR, TCR-HLA and TCR-CMV co-occurrence with hypergeometric tests, applying a repertoire-size bias correction to TCR pairs. To estimate false discovery rates, a later analysis permuted the HLA or CMV assignments 20 times. In a later analysis, co-occurring TCRs were grouped using DBSCAN, with TCRdist sequence similarity added in when clustering inside HLA-allele-positive subsets. Co-occurrence clustering excluded repertoires with fewer than 30,000 or more than 120,000 public chains, plus five with anomalous nucleotide sharing. TCRdb limited this immuneACCESS table to in-frame rearrangements with V and J called. A share of clones is missing; checked studies link under half to unresolved V genes, and the rest is unexplained. V, J and clone size reflect that table, while D and trimming were determined from the DNA. The sample table holds around 100,000 clones, of which less than 80% were seen once. In total, the top ten clones hold roughly 2.2% of the sample.

This clone appeared a single time. This clone's antigen is unknown. No clone much larger than this one lies a single base away; base qualities are absent. The germline V gene (reference sequence) supplies CDR1 SEHNR and CDR2 FQNEAQ. Unmatched junction bases come to 5, with V trimmed by 7 bases and J by 4 bases. Its CDR3 holds 13 amino acids, cysteine through phenylalanine. The only DNA kept is the CDR3, 39 bases in frame from the first base. This sequence originates from a man aged 25-45 years in good health and CMV-seronegative. The V and J genes are TRBV7-9 and TRBJ1-1; TRBD1 agrees with 8 junctional bases. What was sequenced was PBMCs. CDR3 protein: CASNQGALTEAFF. The sequenced DNA: TGTGCCAGCAATCAGGGGGCACTCACTGAAGCTTTCTTT.